The 23 T cell receptor beta chains below all came from one sample that was sequenced in a study of blood T cell repertoires in COVID-19. The table came from immunoSEQ multiplex PCR; TCRdb's copy has only in-frame clones and leaves some out. Seen here are under 130,000 clones, 87% observed once, and the top ten hold more than 5.5%. The specimen sequenced was peripheral blood. Receptors originate from a human donor in a cohort sampled during active COVID-19.

The rearrangement joins TRBV3-1 (or the pseudogene TRBV3-2) to TRBJ1-1; D possibly corresponds to TRBD1 (6 bases). The CDR3 has 14 residues. Germline values: CDR1 LGHDT, CDR2 YNNKEL (reference sequence). Trimming took 3 bases from V and 1 from J, leaving 9 bases between them. The CDR3, as DNA: TGTGCCAGCAGCCAGGAGACAGGGAACACTGAAGCTTTCTTT. Amino acids: CASSQETGNTEAFF.

V is TRBV24-1 and J is TRBJ2-3, with 11 bases aligning to TRBD2. Germline CDR1 and CDR2: KGHDR and SFDVKD. V was clipped by 7 bases and J by 5 bases; unmatched bases: 16. The CDR3 length is 18 residues. DNA of the CDR3: TGTGCCACCAGACCAACTTTTAGCGGGGGGGCCGACGGAGATACGCAGTATTTT. It translates to CATRPTFSGGADGDTQYF.

The gene calls are TRBV19 and TRBJ2-1, with 14 bases identical to TRBD2. Germline-derived CDR1 and CDR2 are LNHDA and SQIVND (reference sequence). This CDR3 has 16 residues. V was clipped by 5 bases and J by 8 bases; unmatched bases: 8. The CDR3 sequence is CASSARLAGGMDEQFF. DNA of the CDR3: TGTGCCAGTAGTGCGAGACTAGCGGGAGGGATGGATGAGCAGTTCTTC.

The CDR3 bases are TGTGCCAGCAGCCCCGGGGGGGTTACCTATAATTCACCCCTCCACTTT. Translated: CASSPGGVTYNSPLHF. The rearrangement joins TRBV7-9 to TRBJ1-6; the D gene is possibly TRBD1 (5 bases). CDR3 length: 16 amino acids. From germline, CDR1 is SEHNR and CDR2 FQNEAQ (reference sequence). Trimming stripped 5 bases from V and 2 bases from J, with 13 bases between.

V usage is TRBV27 and J usage is TRBJ1-1, with a tentative D call TRBD1 (5 bases). The germline V gene encodes CDR1 MNHEY and CDR2 SMNVEV (reference sequence). With 4 bases removed from V and 1 base from J, the gap between germline ends came to 13 bases. The CDR3 has 15 amino acids. The CDR3 bases are TGTGCCAGCAGTTCGTACCCGACAGCGAACACTGAAGCTTTCTTT. It specifies CASSSYPTANTEAFF.

The chain uses TRBV6-5 and TRBJ2-7, with a weak D call TRBD1 (6 bases). V was pared by 6 bases and J by 4 bases, with 16 bases between. The germline V gene has CDR1 MNHEY and CDR2 SVGAGI. The CDR3 extends over 14 amino acids. DNA of the CDR3: TGTGCCAGCAGCCCAACTTGGGGGCGGTACGAGCAGTACTTC. Protein product: CASSPTWGRYEQYF.

The chain couples TRBV5-1 to TRBJ2-5, with 7 bases aligning to TRBD2. The CDR3 has 15 amino acids. Losses at the gene ends were 7 bases for V and 5 bases for J; bases not matched to a gene: 14. CDR1 is SGHRS, CDR2 YFSETQ, per germline. The CDR3 is CASALAGANRETQYF. CDR3 nucleotides: TGCGCCAGCGCGTTAGCGGGCGCTAATCGGGAGACCCAGTACTTC.

This clone showed up just once. The J gene is TRBJ2-2, the V gene TRBV28; perhaps TRBD1 as D (5 bases). The CDR3 spans 14 residues. The germline V and J ends were trimmed by 6 bases and 0 bases, with 8 bases remaining between them. Germline loops: CDR1 MDHEN, CDR2 SYDVKM. CDR3 sequence: CASRTATNTGELFF. The CDR3, as DNA: TGTGCCAGCAGGACAGCAACGAACACCGGGGAGCTGTTTTTT.

The CDR3 coding sequence is TGTGCCAGCAGCTTAAAGGGGACAGGACACGAGCAGTACTTC. Translation: CASSLKGTGHEQYF. The chain links TRBV7-3 to TRBJ2-7; 8 bases match TRBD1. This CDR3 region has 14 residues. After removal of 1 base from V and 5 bases from J, the junction contained 4 bases not matched to a gene. The V gene's germline CDR1 is SGHTA and CDR2 FQGTGA.

The chain recombines TRBV27 with TRBJ2-1; 13 bases align to TRBD2. The germline V gene encodes CDR1 MNHEY and CDR2 SMNVEV (reference sequence). This CDR3 has 14 residues. Unmatched junction bases numbered 3, after V lost 4 bases and J lost 9 bases. In nucleotides, the CDR3 is TGTGCCAGCAGTTGGACTAGCGGGGGTAGTGAGCAGTTCTTC. Its translation: CASSWTSGGSEQFF.

The rearrangement uses TRBV6-4 and TRBJ1-2; TRBD1 agrees at 7 bases. The CDR3 is 13 amino acids. Unmatched junction bases numbered 3, after V lost 2 bases and J lost 6 bases. CDR1 MRHNA and CDR2 SNTAGT come from the germline V gene. CDR3 sequence: CASSDPGTDGYTF. CDR3 coding DNA: TGTGCCAGCAGTGACCCTGGGACAGATGGCTACACCTTC.

The V call is TRBV7-9, the J call TRBJ1-3; D remains unclear. V was clipped by 0 bases and J by 4 bases, with 10 bases between them. Germline lookup yields CDR1 SEHNR and CDR2 FQNEAQ (reference sequence). The CDR3 has 15 amino acids. The CDR3 here is CASSLAGSGGNTIYF. CDR3 in DNA: TGTGCCAGCAGCTTAGCGGGCTCGGGAGGAAACACCATATATTTT.

The gene calls are TRBV19 and TRBJ1-6, with D maybe TRBD1 (5 bases). Germline CDR1 and CDR2: LNHDA and SQIVND (reference sequence). CDR3 length equals 13 residues. The CDR3 sequence: CATRRDVNSPLHF. The CDR3 DNA reads TGTGCTACGCGCAGGGATGTTAATTCACCCCTCCACTTT.

The rearrangement links TRBV6-1 to TRBJ2-1, with no clear D. This CDR3 is built from 12 residues. V was trimmed by 2 bases and J by 9 bases, leaving 8 bases between them. Germline V gene data show CDR1 as MNHNS and CDR2 as SASEGT. This CDR3 reads CASSESIVEQFF. The CDR3 DNA follows: TGTGCCAGCAGTGAATCTATTGTTGAGCAGTTCTTC.

J is TRBJ1-4 and V is TRBV28, with a tentative D call TRBD1 (5 bases). Germline lookup yields CDR1 MDHEN and CDR2 SYDVKM. V lost 8 bases and J 8 bases, leaving 6 bases between the germline ends. The CDR3 is made up of 10 amino acids. The CDR3 sequence: CASGGEKLFF. CDR3 DNA: TGTGCCAGCGGGGGGGAAAAACTGTTTTTT.

The chain couples TRBV28 to TRBJ2-7, with D possibly matching TRBD1 (6 bases). Trimming shortened V by 4 bases and J by 0 bases, and 16 bases separated the two germline ends. Germline V gene sequence: CDR1 MDHEN, CDR2 SYDVKM. This CDR3 contains 16 residues. CDR3 region: CASSSDREQSSYEQYF. For the CDR3, the DNA is TGTGCCAGCAGTTCGGACAGAGAACAAAGCTCCTACGAGCAGTACTTC.

V gene TRBV28 combines with J gene TRBJ1-2; D remains unclear. The CDR3 spans 16 residues. The germline V gene encodes CDR1 MDHEN and CDR2 SYDVKM. V lost 2 bases and J 1 base, leaving 14 bases between the germline ends. The CDR3 DNA is TGTGCCAGCAGTTTACAGTCTCGGGATCTTAACTATGGCTACACCTTC. It encodes CASSLQSRDLNYGYTF.

Remarks on this clone: Other DNA variants within this sample encode the same CDR3. The chain is built from TRBV27 and TRBJ2-1, with D perhaps TRBD2 (5 bases). Per the germline V gene, CDR1 is MNHEY and CDR2 is SMNVEV (reference sequence). This CDR3 comprises 14 residues. V was pared by 6 bases and J by 0 bases, with 9 bases between. The DNA of the CDR3 is TGTGCCAGCAGCCTTGGAGGCTCCTACAATGAGCAGTTCTTC. Residues: CASSLGGSYNEQFF.

The V gene is TRBV27, the J gene TRBJ1-2, with 8 bases matching TRBD1. CDR1 MNHEY and CDR2 SMNVEV come from the germline V gene (reference sequence). Trimming cost V 5 bases and J 3 bases; bases outside gene matches: 8. The CDR3 contains 15 residues. As DNA, the CDR3 is TGTGCCAGCAGTCGATTGTCGACAGGGGACTATGGCTACACCTTC. Its protein product is CASSRLSTGDYGYTF.

V and J are TRBV27 and TRBJ2-3; perhaps TRBD1 as D (5 bases). Germline values: CDR1 MNHEY, CDR2 SMNVEV (reference sequence). V was pared by 4 bases and J by 6 bases, with 11 bases between. CDR3 length equals 13 residues. In DNA form, the CDR3 reads TGTGCCAGCAGTTACAGGTCTGTGGATACGCAGTATTTT. This sequence encodes CASSYRSVDTQYF.

The chain is built from TRBV9 and TRBJ2-1; 7 nucleotides match TRBD2. V gave up 4 bases and J gave up 3 bases; unmatched junction bases: 7. Germline CDR1 reads SGDLS; CDR2 reads YYNGEE. The CDR3 extends over 15 amino acids. The CDR3 reads CASSPPGGGYNEQFF. As DNA, the CDR3 is TGTGCCAGCAGCCCCCCTGGCGGGGGCTACAATGAGCAGTTCTTC.

This clone has more than one count but fewer than ten. The rearrangement uses TRBV3-1 (or the pseudogene TRBV3-2) and TRBJ1-2; maybe TRBD1 (5 bases). Trimming cost V 1 base and J 5 bases, with 17 bases left between them. Germline V gene sequence: CDR1 LGHDT, CDR2 YNNKEL (reference sequence). The CDR3 spans 16 residues. DNA for the CDR3: TGTGCCAGCAGCCAAGCCGGAGTTTGGGGACTATATGGCTACACCTTC. This codes for CASSQAGVWGLYGYTF.

In its sample, this clone ranks as large (0.1 to 1%). This sample includes further DNA sequences coding for the same CDR3. The chain carries TRBV28 and TRBJ2-2, with D maybe TRBD2 (5 bases). The CDR3 has 13 amino acids. The germline gives CDR1 MDHEN, CDR2 SYDVKM. V lost 3 bases and J 4 bases, leaving 6 bases between the germline ends. DNA for the CDR3: TGTGCCAGCAGTTTCCGGGGCACCGGGGAGCTGTTTTTT. It encodes CASSFRGTGELFF. The full variable domain, rest sourced from reference TRBV28 and TRBJ2-2, is DVKVTQSSRYLVKRTGEKVFLECVQDMDHENMFWYRQDPGLGLRLIYFSYDVKMKEKGDIPEGYSVSREKKERFSLILESASTNQTSMYLCASSFRGTGELFFGEGSRLTVL.